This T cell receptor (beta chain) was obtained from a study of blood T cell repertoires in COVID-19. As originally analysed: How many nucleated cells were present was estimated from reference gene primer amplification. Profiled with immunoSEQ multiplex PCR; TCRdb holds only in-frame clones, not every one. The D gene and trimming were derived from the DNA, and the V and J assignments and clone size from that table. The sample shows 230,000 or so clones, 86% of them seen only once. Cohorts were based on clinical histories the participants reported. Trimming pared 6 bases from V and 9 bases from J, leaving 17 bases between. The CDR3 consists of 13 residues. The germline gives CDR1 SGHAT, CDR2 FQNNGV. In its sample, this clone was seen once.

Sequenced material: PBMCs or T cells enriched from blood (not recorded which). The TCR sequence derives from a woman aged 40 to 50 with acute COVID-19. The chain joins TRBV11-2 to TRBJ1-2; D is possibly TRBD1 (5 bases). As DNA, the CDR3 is TGTGCCAGCAGTATCCACGGGACTGGTAGCTACACCTTC. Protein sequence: CASSIHGTGSYTF.